This passage covers 13 T cell receptor beta chains from one sample sequenced in a study of blood T cells in healthy people across ages. Using a J-beta primer mix together with a sample-barcoded 5' primer, a second PCR was run for about 6 to 12 cycles. TCRdb ran MiXCR on the 5' RACE reads and lists one entry per CDR3 protein. The table shows approximately 1,100,000 distinct CDR3 sequences, with around 45% occurring only once. The material sequenced was blood. These receptor sequences come from a woman aged 60-75 years in good health.

The J gene is TRBJ2-3, the V gene TRBV20-1, with a weak D call TRBD2 (7 bases). CDR3 length equals 17 residues. Germline V gene data show CDR1 as DFQATT and CDR2 as SNEGSKA (reference sequence). Between the trimmed V and J ends, which lost 0 bases and 1 base, there was a span of 17 bases. In DNA, the CDR3 is TGCAGTGCTAGAGAGGGGGGGGCCCGAAGCGGCACAGATACGCAGTATTTT. Encoded protein: CSAREGGARSGTDTQYF.

Remarks on this clonotype: One junction end disagrees with the germline gene, perhaps due to a read error. The chain recombines TRBV6-2 or TRBV6-3 with TRBJ2-5; possibly TRBD1 for D (5 bases). CDR1 MNHEY and CDR2 SVGEGT come from the germline V gene. The CDR3 is made up of 14 amino acids. The CDR3 loop reads CASSLLQAYETQYF. The CDR3 DNA reads as TGTGCCAGCAGTTTATTACAGGCTTACGAGACCCAGTACTTT.

The chain is built from TRBV20-1 and TRBJ2-1, with a possible D match to TRBD1 (6 bases). CDR3 length: 17 amino acids. Germline V gene lookup returns CDR1 DFQATT and CDR2 SNEGSKA (reference sequence). Trimming cost V 5 bases and J 5 bases, with 25 bases left between them. CDR3 amino acids: CSAPRTVGSLTHNEQFF. The CDR3 DNA is TGCAGTGCTCCACGGACAGTAGGAAGTTTGACTCACAATGAGCAGTTCTTC.

Comments on this clonotype: Relative to the germline gene, one junction end is altered; a read error may explain this. This rearrangement joins TRBV9 to TRBJ2-1; D gene ambiguous. Germline V gives CDR1 SGDLS, CDR2 YYNGEE. The CDR3 spans 12 residues. The CDR3 bases are TGCGCCAGCAGCGATCCCTCTAATGAGCAGTTCTTC. Amino acids: CASSDPSNEQFF.

The V call is TRBV6-5, the J call TRBJ1-6; D gene uncertain. Germline CDR1 is MNHEY and CDR2 is SVGAGI. The CDR3 loop spans 13 amino acids. The V end lost 5 bases, the J end lost 13 bases, and 15 bases lay between the germline ends. CDR3 nucleotide sequence: TGTGCCAGCAGTGTTCAGCTAGGGAGGCCCCTCCACTTT. It translates to CASSVQLGRPLHF.

The chain has TRBV6-5 and TRBJ2-7; 14 nucleotides match TRBD2. Looked up from germline, CDR1 is MNHEY and CDR2 is SVGAGI. Trimming took 0 bases from V and 6 from J; bases not matched to a gene: 4. This CDR3 has 16 residues. CDR3 bases: TGTGCCAGCAGTTACTCGACTAGCGGGAGGGCCTCCGAGCAGTACTTC. It specifies CASSYSTSGRASEQYF.

In regard to this clonotype: Germline and junction disagree at one end, which may indicate a read error. The chain combines TRBV18 with TRBJ1-5, with D unresolved. The CDR3 is 13 amino acids. The germline V gene has CDR1 KGHSH and CDR2 LQKENI. In DNA form, the CDR3 reads TGTGCCAGCTCACCAGAGGTGGATCAGCCCCAGAATTTT. This codes for CASSPEVDQPQNF. The entire variable domain, with the rest obtained from reference TRBV18 and TRBJ1-5, is as follows: NAGVMQNPRHLVRRRGQEARLRCSPMKGHSHVYWYRQLPEEGLKFMVYLQKENIIDESGMPKERFSAEFPKEGPSILRIQQVVRGDSAAYFCASSPEVDQPQNFGDGTRLSIL.

The V gene is TRBV20-1, the J gene TRBJ2-7, with D unresolved. Germline CDR1 DFQATT, CDR2 SNEGSKA (reference sequence). Trimming removed 1 base at V and 0 bases at J, with 10 bases between. CDR3 size: 14 residues. Here the CDR3 reads CSARGRSRSYEQYF. CDR3 in DNA: TGCAGTGCTAGAGGACGCTCCCGCTCCTACGAGCAGTACTTC.

This clonotype was picked up a small number of times. The rearrangement links TRBV28 to TRBJ2-5; 8 bases match TRBD1. The CDR3 is made up of 17 amino acids. Per germline, CDR1 MDHEN and CDR2 SYDVKM. J was trimmed by 0 bases and V by 2 bases; bases with no gene match: 8. This chain's CDR3 is CASSLGQGRRDQETQYF. CDR3 nucleotides: TGTGCCAGCAGTTTAGGACAGGGCCGCAGAGACCAAGAGACCCAGTACTTC.

This clonotype was seen a single time. One end of the junction is discordant with germline, which a read error may explain. This rearrangement joins TRBV9 to TRBJ2-1; tentative D call: TRBD2 (6 bases). Germline V gene lookup returns CDR1 SGDLS and CDR2 YYNGEE. The CDR3 runs 17 residues. The DNA for the CDR3 is TGTGCCAGTAGCGAGTGGGGACTCCTCAGCTCCTACAATGAGCAGTTCTTC. Protein product: CASSEWGLLSSYNEQFF.

For the CDR3, the DNA is TGTGCCAGCAGTAAGGACAGGTTTACCATGAACACTGAAGCTTTCTTT. Amino acid sequence: CASSKDRFTMNTEAFF. The rearrangement joins TRBV2 to TRBJ1-1; 7 bases align to TRBD1. The CDR3 runs 16 residues. V lost 5 bases, J lost 0 bases, and 9 bases stayed unmatched. Germline V gene lookup returns CDR1 SNHLY and CDR2 FYNNEI.

This clonotype was picked up a small number of times. This rearrangement joins TRBV6-5 to TRBJ2-1, with a possible D match to TRBD2 (5 bases). CDR3 size: 13 residues. V gave up 7 bases and J gave up 5 bases, with 12 bases separating them. The V gene's germline CDR1 is MNHEY and CDR2 SVGAGI. CDR3 in amino acids: CASKLGANNEQFF. The CDR3 region has the DNA TGTGCCAGCAAACTAGGCGCTAACAATGAGCAGTTCTTC.

This clonotype has a handful of counts. The rearrangement joins TRBV9 to TRBJ2-5, with D possibly being TRBD2 (6 bases). CDR1 is SGDLS and CDR2 is YYNGEE in the germline V gene. V dropped 4 bases and J dropped 2 bases, with 18 bases sitting between them. This CDR3 region has 16 residues. The CDR3 protein is CASSPMGPGAQETQYF. The CDR3, as DNA: TGTGCCAGCAGCCCAATGGGTCCGGGAGCTCAAGAGACCCAGTACTTC. The complete variable domain, with remaining parts taken from reference TRBV9 and TRBJ2-5, reads DSGVTQTPKHLITATGQRVTLRCSPRSGDLSVYWYQQSLDQGLQFLIQYYNGEERAKGNILERFSAQQFPDLHSELNLSSLELGDSALYFCASSPMGPGAQETQYFGPGTRLLVL.